A selection of T cell receptor beta chains follows, all from one sample in a study of T cell responses to AZD1222 COVID-19 vaccine. Sequencing used immunoSEQ multiplex PCR; TCRdb keeps in-frame clones, though not all of them. This table has 100,000 to 150,000 clones, 75% to 95% appearing once. Sequencing was performed on peripheral blood, taken on day 0 of AZD1222 vaccination. The receptor source for this set is an adult in good health. Both conserved end residues are part of each CDR3. The D gene is left open where the match is weak. Clone size is stated in some rows and not others, as once, few, many or a class when expanded.

D | size | J | V | CDR3 | DNA
. | . | TRBJ1-3 | TRBV28 | CASSAGHSFRNTIYF | TGTGCCAGCAGTGCGGGACACTCGTTCCGAAACACCATATATTTT
. | . | TRBJ2-7 | TRBV10-3 | CAISADLLYEQYF | TGTGCCATCAGCGCCGACCTGCTTTACGAGCAGTACTTC
TRBD2 | . | TRBJ2-7 | TRBV27 | CASSLSASGSYEQYF | TGTGCCAGCAGTTTATCGGCTAGCGGGAGTTACGAGCAGTACTTC
. | . | TRBJ2-1 | TRBV7-2 | CASSLVGGFYNEQFF | TGTGCCAGCAGCTTAGTAGGGGGGTTCTACAATGAGCAGTTCTTC
. | . | TRBJ2-5 | TRBV5-1 | CASSSQETQYF | TGCGCCAGCAGCTCTCAAGAGACCCAGTACTTC
TRBD1 | . | TRBJ2-5 | TRBV5-1 | CASSPGTGGGETQYF | TGCGCCAGCAGCCCCGGGACAGGGGGTGGAGAGACCCAGTACTTC
. | . | TRBJ2-7 | TRBV6-5 | CASRTIYEQYF | TGTGCCAGCAGGACAATTTACGAGCAGTACTTC
. | . | TRBJ2-1 | TRBV13 | CASSYYSQGNEQFF | TGTGCCAGCAGCTATTACTCCCAGGGGAATGAGCAGTTCTTC
TRBD1 | . | TRBJ1-2 | TRBV10-3 | CAISSSDRDYGYTF | TGTGCCATCAGTTCCTCCGACAGGGACTATGGCTACACCTTC
TRBD1 | . | TRBJ2-5 | TRBV7-9 | CASMGQGQETQYF | TGTGCCAGCATGGGACAGGGGCAAGAGACCCAGTACTTC
. | . | TRBJ2-4 | TRBV24-1 | CATSGGAGAKNIQYF | TGTGCCACCAGTGGTGGGGCCGGAGCCAAAAACATTCAGTACTTC
TRBD2 | . | TRBJ2-2 | TRBV6-6 | CASRGGTTNTGELFF | TGTGCCAGCAGGGGGGGGACCACGAACACCGGGGAGCTGTTTTTT
TRBD1 | . | TRBJ1-2 | TRBV27 | CASRYSGTVGKNGYTF | TGTGCCAGCAGGTATTCAGGGACAGTCGGGAAGAATGGCTACACCTTC
TRBD2 | . | TRBJ2-3 | TRBV6-5 | CASTLLAPATDTQYF | TGTGCCAGCACCCTACTAGCGCCGGCCACAGATACGCAGTATTTT
. | . | TRBJ2-1 | TRBV27 | CASTYTLGNEQFF | TGTGCCAGCACCTATACACTAGGGAATGAGCAGTTCTTC
. | once | TRBJ2-1 | TRBV7-2 | CASGPWQGGPGNEQFF | TGTGCCAGCGGACCTTGGCAAGGGGGACCCGGAAATGAGCAGTTCTTC
. | . | TRBJ1-5 | TRBV19 | CASSTGDSGLSNQPQHF | TGTGCCAGTAGTACGGGAGACTCGGGCCTTAGCAATCAGCCCCAGCATTTT
TRBD1 | . | TRBJ2-5 | TRBV5-1 | CASSLGTVQETQYF | TGCGCCAGCAGCCTTGGGACAGTACAAGAGACCCAGTACTTC
. | . | TRBJ1-1 | TRBV14 | CASSQVAGRNTEAFF | TGTGCCAGCAGCCAAGTTGCCGGGCGGAACACTGAAGCTTTCTTT
. | once | TRBJ2-7 | TRBV4-1 | CASSQAETYEQYF | TGCGCCAGCAGCCAAGCGGAAACCTACGAGCAGTACTTC
. | . | TRBJ2-7 | TRBV2 | CASAQEVSYEQYF | TGTGCCAGCGCACAAGAGGTCTCCTACGAGCAGTACTTC
TRBD2 | . | TRBJ2-2 | TRBV10-1 | CASSESKASGRAATGELFF | TGCGCCAGCAGTGAGTCGAAGGCTAGCGGGAGGGCCGCGACCGGGGAGCTGTTTTTT
. | . | TRBJ1-1 | TRBV6-2/TRBV6-3 | CASSFRGGTEAFF | TGTGCCAGCAGCTTCCGTGGGGGCACTGAAGCTTTCTTT
TRBD1 | . | TRBJ2-7 | TRBV7-9 | CASSFNRGAYEQYF | TGTGCCAGCAGCTTTAACAGGGGTGCCTACGAGCAGTACTTC
. | . | TRBJ2-2 | TRBV30 | CAVGAGIGELFF | TGTGCAGTGGGAGCAGGGATCGGGGAGCTGTTTTTT
TRBD2 | . | TRBJ2-1 | TRBV19 | CASSILLAGYNEQFF | TGTGCCAGTAGTATCCTGCTAGCGGGCTACAATGAGCAGTTCTTC
. | . | TRBJ2-2 | TRBV30 | CAWVQGNTGELFF | TGTGCCTGGGTCCAGGGGAACACCGGGGAGCTGTTTTTT
. | . | TRBJ1-2 | TRBV19 | CASSIGGGYTF | TGTGCCAGTAGTATAGGAGGTGGCTACACCTTC
. | . | TRBJ2-7 | TRBV25-1 | CATRFAYEQYF | TGTGCCACCCGATTTGCATACGAGCAGTACTTC
. | once | TRBJ1-5 | TRBV4-1 | CASSQDGGPQPQHF | TGCGCCAGCAGCCAAGATGGGGGCCCTCAGCCCCAGCATTTT
. | . | TRBJ2-1 | TRBV28 | CASSLYNEQFF | TGTGCCAGCAGTCTATACAATGAGCAGTTCTTC
TRBD2 | . | TRBJ2-7 | TRBV2 | CASRGAGGEYEQYF | TGTGCCAGCAGGGGCGCGGGAGGGGAGTACGAGCAGTACTTC
TRBD1 | once | TRBJ2-5 | TRBV15 | CATSRLGQQETQYF | TGTGCCACCAGCAGACTGGGACAGCAAGAGACCCAGTACTTC
. | many | TRBJ1-2 | TRBV7-9 | CASSLGTPPNYGYTF | TGTGCCAGCAGTCTCGGGACACCACCTAACTATGGCTACACCTTC
. | once | TRBJ1-2 | TRBV19 | CASSIGGDYGYTF | TGTGCCAGTAGTATCGGGGGTGACTATGGCTACACCTTC
TRBD1 | . | TRBJ1-6 | TRBV6-5 | CASIQGGPDNSPLHF | TGTGCCAGCATACAGGGGGGACCTGATAATTCACCCCTCCACTTT